This passage covers 30 T cell receptor beta chains from one sample sequenced in a study of cytomegalovirus exposure and HLA in healthy donors. The PCR was carried out with 60 Vbeta primers and 13 Jbeta primers. Clones were sequenced by immunoSEQ multiplex PCR, and TCRdb holds only the in-frame ones, with some missing. The sample includes more than 110,000 clones, approximately 63% of them seen just once. The sample comprised PBMCs. The receptors come from a woman aged 55-69 years in good health and CMV-seropositive.

The gene calls are TRBV14 and TRBJ1-2, with 8 bases lining up with TRBD1. Germline values: CDR1 SGHDN, CDR2 FVKESK. The V gene end was trimmed by 0 bases and the J gene end by 6 bases; junction bases not matched to a gene: 3. There are 14 residues in the CDR3. The CDR3 DNA sequence: TGTGCCAGCAGCCAAGACAGGGGGCAGGATGGCTACACCTTC. This gives the protein CASSQDRGQDGYTF.

V usage is TRBV7-9 and J usage is TRBJ2-1; 8 bases are shared with TRBD2. Trimming took 1 base from V and 7 from J; bases not matched to a gene: 9. Germline V gene data show CDR1 as SEHNR and CDR2 as FQNEAQ (reference sequence). This CDR3 has 16 residues. The CDR3 DNA sequence: TGTGCCAGCAGCTTAGTCACCGGGAGGGGGAATAATGAGCAGTTCTTC. Translated: CASSLVTGRGNNEQFF.

The chain employs TRBV14 and TRBJ1-2, with no clear D. Germline V gene sequence: CDR1 SGHDN, CDR2 FVKESK. CDR3 length equals 16 residues. V dropped 4 bases and J dropped 3 bases, with 18 bases sitting between them. CDR3 sequence (DNA): TGTGCCAGCAGCCGTCTCGTCCAGGCCGGGGACTATGGCTACACCTTC. This codes for CASSRLVQAGDYGYTF. The whole variable domain, remainder taken from reference TRBV14 and TRBJ1-2, is EAGVTQFPSHSVIEKGQTVTLRCDPISGHDNLYWYRRVMGKEIKFLLHFVKESKQDESGMPNNRFLAERTGGTYSTLKVQPAELEDSGVYFCASSRLVQAGDYGYTFGSGTRLTVV.

This clone was found a few times. This chain uses TRBV14 with TRBJ1-6; 10 bases are a match to TRBD1. CDR1 and CDR2 from the germline V gene are SGHDN and FVKESK. With V trimmed by 4 bases and J by 9 bases, 3 bases remained unmatched. CDR3 length: 14 residues. CDR3 coding DNA: TGTGCCAGCAGCCTGACAGGGGGCATTTCACCCCTCCACTTT. It yields the protein CASSLTGGISPLHF.

This rearrangement joins TRBV15 to TRBJ1-3, with a possible D match to TRBD1 (5 bases). Looked up from germline, CDR1 is LNHNV and CDR2 is YYDKDF (reference sequence). The CDR3 runs to 17 residues. With 1 base removed from V and 2 bases from J, the gap between germline ends came to 15 bases. The CDR3 DNA is TGTGCCACCAGCAGAGTACTTAGCAGGGAGGCTGGAAACACCATATATTTT. It specifies CATSRVLSREAGNTIYF.

The table lists this clone with a few counts. The J gene is TRBJ2-1, the V gene TRBV7-8, with 8 positions matching TRBD2. This CDR3 region has 15 residues. Germline assignment: CDR1 SGHVS and CDR2 FQNEAQ. Unmatched junction bases numbered 9, after V lost 5 bases and J lost 6 bases. The CDR3 bases are TGTGCCAGCAGCCTCGGAGGAGCGGGAGTCAATGAGCAGTTCTTC. This codes for CASSLGGAGVNEQFF.

This rearrangement joins TRBV13 to TRBJ2-7; 7 nucleotides line up with TRBD1. The CDR3 is made up of 14 amino acids. J gave up 0 bases and V 6 bases, and 5 bases lay outside the gene matches. The V gene's germline CDR1 is PRHDT and CDR2 FYEKMQ (reference sequence). The CDR3 nucleotides read TGTGCCAGCAGGCGGACAGGAGACTCCTACGAGCAGTACTTC. Translating gives CASRRTGDSYEQYF.

This clone was observed a few times. The V call is TRBV29-1, the J call TRBJ1-1; D is possibly TRBD1 (6 bases). Between the trimmed V and J ends, which lost 1 base and 3 bases, there was a span of 12 bases. The germline V gene encodes CDR1 SQVTM and CDR2 ANQGSEA. This CDR3 is built from 14 residues. The CDR3: CSVEGIQGHTEAFF. The CDR3 bases are TGCAGCGTTGAAGGGATACAGGGCCACACTGAAGCTTTCTTT.

The chain employs TRBV5-8 and TRBJ1-5, with TRBD1 as a possible D gene (5 bases). Germline CDR1 and CDR2: SGHTS and YDEGEE. Trimming took off 4 bases at V and 6 bases at J, with 20 bases between the two ends. This CDR3 region has 16 residues. In DNA, the CDR3 is TGTGCCAGCAGCCCGGGAGCGGGGCGGGAAAGTCAGCCCCAGCATTTT. It encodes CASSPGAGRESQPQHF.

This clone was observed a few times. The chain employs TRBV10-1 and TRBJ2-7, with D unresolved. In germline, CDR1 is WNHNN, CDR2 SYGVQD (reference sequence). This CDR3 has 14 residues. V gave up 1 base and J gave up 3 bases, with 10 bases separating them. For the CDR3, the DNA is TGCGCCAGCAGTGAGTTCCGCAGAGGCTACGAGCAGTACTTC. Translating gives CASSEFRRGYEQYF.

This rearrangement joins TRBV7-9 to TRBJ2-7; D is unclear. Trimming took off 2 bases at V and 5 bases at J, with 4 bases between the two ends. This CDR3 is 11 amino acids long. Germline lookup yields CDR1 SEHNR and CDR2 FQNEAQ (reference sequence). For the CDR3, the DNA is TGTGCCAGCAGCTTAACGGACGAGCAGTACTTC. Amino acid sequence: CASSLTDEQYF.

The gene calls are TRBV4-1 and TRBJ2-6, with 8 bases fitting TRBD2. Trimming at V came to 4 bases and at J to 2 bases, leaving 4 bases not matched to a gene. The CDR3 extends over 16 amino acids. Germline assignment: CDR1 MGHRA and CDR2 YSYEKL. The CDR3 loop is CASSLGRGAGANVLTF. The CDR3 bases are TGCGCCAGCAGCCTCGGGAGGGGTGCTGGGGCCAACGTCCTGACTTTC.

This chain joins TRBV27 and TRBJ1-1; TRBD1 matches at 7 bases. With V trimmed by 3 bases and J by 5 bases, 3 bases remained unmatched. This CDR3 is built from 13 residues. CDR1 is MNHEY, CDR2 SMNVEV, per germline (reference sequence). CDR3 region: CASSLTGRTEAFF. CDR3 coding DNA: TGTGCCAGCAGTTTGACAGGGAGAACTGAAGCTTTCTTT.

The rearrangement uses TRBV5-4 and TRBJ2-2; D unresolved. The CDR3 contains 15 residues. Trimming removed 0 bases at V and 7 bases at J, with 13 bases between. Germline V CDR1 and CDR2: SGHNT, YYREEE (reference sequence). CDR3 in amino acids: CASSLAGNAGGELFF. Written as DNA, the CDR3 is TGTGCCAGCAGCTTGGCCGGAAATGCAGGCGGGGAGCTGTTTTTT. Using reference TRBV5-4 and TRBJ2-2 for the parts outside the CDR3, the full variable domain is ETGVTQSPTHLIKTRGQQVTLRCSSQSGHNTVSWYQQALGQGPQFIFQYYREEENGRGNFPPRFSGLQFPNYSSELNVNALELDDSALYLCASSLAGNAGGELFFGEGSRLTVL.

This chain uses TRBV6-5 with TRBJ2-7; 11 bases agree with TRBD1. Germline values: CDR1 MNHEY, CDR2 SVGAGI. V dropped 6 bases and J dropped 0; count of bases not matched to a gene: 4. The CDR3 extends over 15 amino acids. The CDR3 nucleotides are TGTGCCAGCAGCCCCGGGACAGGGGGCTCCTACGAGCAGTACTTC. The encoded protein is CASSPGTGGSYEQYF.

The CDR3 sequence is CASSFGGSRDTEAFF. The CDR3 DNA reads TGTGCCAGCAGCTTTGGGGGGAGTAGAGACACTGAAGCTTTCTTT. The rearrangement links TRBV7-9 to TRBJ1-1; a weak D match, TRBD1 (5 bases). CDR1 SEHNR and CDR2 FQNEAQ come from the germline V gene (reference sequence). The CDR3 is made up of 15 amino acids. Between the trimmed V and J ends, which lost 3 bases and 3 bases, there was a span of 14 bases.

The J gene is TRBJ2-1, the V gene TRBV2; 8 bases agree with TRBD2. Germline V CDR1 and CDR2: SNHLY, FYNNEI. The junction had 8 bases not matched to a gene; V was cut back by 6 bases and J by 4 bases. The CDR3 extends over 15 amino acids. CDR3 amino acids: CASRPTSGAYNEQFF. The CDR3 DNA sequence: TGTGCCAGCAGGCCTACTAGCGGAGCTTACAATGAGCAGTTCTTC.

The count of this clone is one. The chain combines TRBV5-5 with TRBJ1-5, with a possible D match to TRBD1 (6 bases). Per germline, CDR1 SGHKS and CDR2 YYEKEE (reference sequence). V was cut by 5 bases and J by 6 bases, with 24 bases left in between. This CDR3 is built from 17 residues. CDR3 residues: CASSSIGGQLSSQPQHF. Here the CDR3 DNA reads TGTGCCAGCAGTTCGATAGGGGGACAACTTTCAAGTCAGCCCCAGCATTTT.

V usage is TRBV25-1 and J usage is TRBJ1-3; D uncertain. CDR3 length equals 15 residues. Germline V gene lookup returns CDR1 MGHDK and CDR2 SYGVNS. V was cut by 5 bases and J by 1 base, with 12 bases left in between. The CDR3 spells CASSTLNPSGNTIYF. The CDR3 DNA reads TGTGCCAGCAGTACCCTAAATCCATCTGGAAACACCATATATTTT.

CDR3 sequence: CASSPRTGTATNEKLFF. The CDR3 DNA reads TGTGCCAGCAGTCCGAGGACAGGTACTGCAACTAATGAAAAACTGTTTTTT. V gene TRBV2 combines with J gene TRBJ1-4; the match to TRBD1 covers 7 bases. Germline loops: CDR1 SNHLY, CDR2 FYNNEI. There are 17 residues in the CDR3. With 5 bases clipped from V and 0 bases from J, the junction kept 9 bases outside the gene matches.

This clone has more than one count but fewer than ten. The chain couples TRBV1 to TRBJ2-1; TRBD2, the table's D call, was not compared with the DNA. TRBV1 is annotated as a pseudogene. The CDR3 is made up of 15 amino acids. CDR3 sequence: CTSSPQREGRNEQFF. CDR3 DNA: TGCACCAGCAGCCCCCAGCGGGAGGGCCGTAATGAGCAGTTCTTC.

The rearrangement uses TRBV28 and TRBJ2-3, with TRBD1 matching 10 bases. The germline V gene has CDR1 MDHEN and CDR2 SYDVKM. The CDR3 consists of 17 residues. The J segment lost 5 bases and the V segment lost 5 bases, leaving 13 bases of the junction unmatched. CDR3 DNA: TGTGCCAGCAGTCCGATAGACAGGGGGCGCTGGGGAGATACGCAGTATTTT. As protein: CASSPIDRGRWGDTQYF.

The V and J genes are TRBV5-1 and TRBJ2-1, with 11 bases fitting TRBD1. Germline assignment: CDR1 SGHRS and CDR2 YFSETQ. The CDR3 is made up of 13 amino acids. V dropped 4 bases and J dropped 10; count of bases not matched to a gene: 4. CDR3 amino acids: CASSRTGGKEQFF. The CDR3 bases are TGCGCCAGCAGCAGGACAGGGGGCAAAGAGCAGTTCTTC.

The chain uses TRBV5-1 and TRBJ1-1, with TRBD1 matching over 10 bases. This CDR3 comprises 15 residues. Germline trimming cut 4 bases from V and 3 bases from J; bases unmatched to any gene: 6. Germline assignment: CDR1 SGHRS and CDR2 YFSETQ. CDR3 bases: TGCGCCAGCAGCATATCCGGGACAGGGGACACTGAAGCTTTCTTT. It yields the protein CASSISGTGDTEAFF.

This clone was observed a single time. The chain employs TRBV4-1 and TRBJ2-7; D perhaps matches TRBD1 (6 bases). V lost 1 base and J lost 0, with 10 bases in between. The CDR3 length is 15 residues. Germline loops: CDR1 MGHRA, CDR2 YSYEKL. This CDR3 reads CASSQGQESSYEQYF. The CDR3 nucleotides are TGCGCCAGCAGCCAAGGACAGGAATCCTCCTACGAGCAGTACTTC.

J is TRBJ2-1 and V is TRBV30; D uncertain. This CDR3 spans 13 amino acids. The V end lost 2 bases, the J end lost 4 bases, and 9 bases lay between the germline ends. Germline V gene lookup returns CDR1 GTSNPN and CDR2 SVGIG (reference sequence). CDR3 sequence reads: CAWSSSLYNEQFF. The CDR3 DNA is TGTGCCTGGAGTTCTAGTTTATACAATGAGCAGTTCTTC.

The gene calls are TRBV7-2 and TRBJ2-7, with D maybe TRBD2 (5 bases). The CDR3 consists of 14 residues. V lost 5 bases, J lost 2 bases, and 13 bases lay in between. Germline V gives CDR1 SGHTA, CDR2 FQGNSA. DNA of the CDR3: TGTGCCAGCAGCCCGCCCGGGATCCCCTACGAGCAGTACTTC. Its translation: CASSPPGIPYEQYF.

This chain joins TRBV5-1 and TRBJ2-3, with D uncertain. This CDR3 has 14 residues. Germline V gene sequence: CDR1 SGHRS, CDR2 YFSETQ. Trimming cost V 4 bases and J 0 bases, with 9 bases left between them. CDR3 sequence: CASSGGISTDTQYF. In DNA, the CDR3 is TGCGCCAGCAGCGGCGGCATTAGCACAGATACGCAGTATTTT.

The chain employs TRBV9 and TRBJ1-1; D is ambiguous. The CDR3 loop spans 16 amino acids. Trimming shortened V by 4 bases and J by 4 bases, and 20 bases separated the two germline ends. The V gene's germline CDR1 is SGDLS and CDR2 YYNGEE. In DNA, the CDR3 is TGTGCCAGCAGCCCCCAGGCGGGCGGAGTGGGCACTGAAGCTTTCTTT. Translated: CASSPQAGGVGTEAFF. The whole variable domain, filled in from reference TRBV9 and TRBJ1-1, reads DSGVTQTPKHLITATGQRVTLRCSPRSGDLSVYWYQQSLDQGLQFLIQYYNGEERAKGNILERFSAQQFPDLHSELNLSSLELGDSALYFCASSPQAGGVGTEAFFGQGTRLTVV.

V and J are TRBV9 and TRBJ2-3; no reliable D call. V was pared by 0 bases and J by 2 bases, with 13 bases between. Looked up from germline, CDR1 is SGDLS and CDR2 is YYNGEE. The CDR3 is made up of 16 amino acids. The chain's CDR3 is CASSVGADKFTDTQYF. The CDR3 DNA sequence: TGTGCCAGCAGCGTAGGGGCAGACAAGTTCACAGATACGCAGTATTTT.